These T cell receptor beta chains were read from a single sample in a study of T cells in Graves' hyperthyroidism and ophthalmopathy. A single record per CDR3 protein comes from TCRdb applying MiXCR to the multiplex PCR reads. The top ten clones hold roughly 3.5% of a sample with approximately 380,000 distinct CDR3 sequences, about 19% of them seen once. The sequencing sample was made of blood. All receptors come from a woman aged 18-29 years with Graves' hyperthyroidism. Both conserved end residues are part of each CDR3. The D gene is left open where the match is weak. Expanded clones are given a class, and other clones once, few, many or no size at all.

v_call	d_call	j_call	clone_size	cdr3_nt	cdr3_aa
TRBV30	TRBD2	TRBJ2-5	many	TGTGCCTGGAACTCCCTTGGACTAGCGAGAGAGACCCAGTACTTC	CAWNSLGLARETQYF
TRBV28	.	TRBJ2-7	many	TGTGCCAGCGGTTCAGGGGCTCGGGGGTACTTC	CASGSGARGYF
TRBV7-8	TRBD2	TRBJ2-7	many	TGTGCCAGCAGCTTCACTAGCGGGGGGCCCTCCTCCTACGAGCAGTACTTC	CASSFTSGGPSSYEQYF
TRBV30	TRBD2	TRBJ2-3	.	TGTGCCTGGAGCACAGGGTTTCTAGCGGGGGGTCGGGATACGCAGTATTTT	CAWSTGFLAGGRDTQYF
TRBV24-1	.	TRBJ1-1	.	TGTGCCACCAGTGATTTGTCGGGGCGTGAAGCTTTCTTT	CATSDLSGREAFF
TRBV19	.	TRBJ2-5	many	TGTGCCAGTAGCCCTGGGGGGGCCACGGAGACCCAGTACTTC	CASSPGGATETQYF
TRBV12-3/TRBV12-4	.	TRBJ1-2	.	TGTGCCAGCAGTTTACTCTCTGGGTTTGGCTACACCTTC	CASSLLSGFGYTF
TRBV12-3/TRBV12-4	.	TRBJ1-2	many	TGTGCCAGCAGTTCCCACTTTCCACAGGGCGAACGACAAGGCTACACCTTC	CASSSHFPQGERQGYTF
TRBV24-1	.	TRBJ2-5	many	TGTGCCACCAGTGATTCCGGAAGGCGGGCACAAGAGACCCAGTACTTC	CATSDSGRRAQETQYF
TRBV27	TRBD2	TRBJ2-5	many	TGTACCAGCACCCGTTCCAGCGGGGGGGGGATTGGGGAGACCCAGTACTTC	CTSTRSSGGGIGETQYF
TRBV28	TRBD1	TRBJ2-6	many	TGTGCCAGCAGTTTAGCAGGGGGCTCGTTCGCTGGGGCCAACGTCCTGACTTTC	CASSLAGGSFAGANVLTF
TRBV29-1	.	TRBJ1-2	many	TGCAGCGTTGCTGGGGGGAACTATGGCTACACCTTC	CSVAGGNYGYTF
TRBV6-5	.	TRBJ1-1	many	TGTGCCAGCAGTTACTCGACTGGTCGCGTCGCTTACACTGAAGCTTTCTTT	CASSYSTGRVAYTEAFF
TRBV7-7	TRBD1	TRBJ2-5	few	TGTGCTAGCAGCTTAGGGGGGACAGGGGGCGAGGAGACCCAGTACTTC	CASSLGGTGGEETQYF
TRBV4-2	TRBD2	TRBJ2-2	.	TGTGCCAGCAGCCAAGAACTAGCGGGGGGATCTGGGGAGCTGTTTTTT	CASSQELAGGSGELFF
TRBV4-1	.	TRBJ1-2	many	TGCGCCAGCAGCCAAGGCCCCTATCGTGGCTACACCTTC	CASSQGPYRGYTF
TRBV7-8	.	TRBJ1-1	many	TGTGCCAGCAGCCTAGTTACAGGAAGAGGAACTGAAGCTTTCTTT	CASSLVTGRGTEAFF